This TCR beta chain stems from a study of shared clonotypes between healthy human individuals. Study information: The study enrolled two women and a few men aged 18 to 49. CD8 memory received one plate per donor, CD8 naive two, CD4 memory three and CD4 naive three. Findings and limits, study-wide: Only blood was sampled, and tissue TCR repertoires likely differ from blood ones.

About this clone: The antigen is undetermined.

In the authors' workflow: ImmunoSEQ output lacked quality scores and full-length reads, limiting matched filtering. Data came from immunoSEQ multiplex PCR; TCRdb stores just in-frame clones and leaves some out. That table furnishes V, J and clone size, whereas the DNA furnished D and trimming. The sample contains 1.5 million to 2.5 million clones, over 85% of which appear only once. Terminally differentiated effector memory CD45RA+ cells were excluded by CCR7 positive selection of CD45RO-negative cells. With 5 bases removed from V and 0 bases from J, the gap between germline ends came to 8 bases. Germline loops: CDR1 MNHEY, CDR2 SMNVEV (reference sequence). The CDR3 consists of 13 residues.

This chain uses TRBV27 with TRBJ2-7, with a possible D match to TRBD2 (6 bases). Sample: naive CD8+ T cells sorted from blood. This TCR was recovered from a young man in good health. The CDR3 region has the DNA TGTGCCAGCAGTACTAGCCCCTCCTACGAGCAGTACTTC. This encodes CASSTSPSYEQYF.